This T cell receptor (beta chain) is drawn from a study of shared clonotypes between healthy human individuals. Terminally differentiated effector memory CD45RA+ cells were excluded by CCR7 positive selection of CD45RO-negative cells. All donors were Caucasian adults living in Nashville, Tennessee. Deep level was the assay's run setting. Assay used: immunoSEQ multiplex PCR; TCRdb lists only in-frame clones, some missing. The profile shows fewer than 700,000 clones, about 95% of them singletons. Sequenced input: naive CD8+ T cells sorted from blood. The receptor was isolated from a woman aged 25 to 45 in good health.

As DNA, the CDR3 is TGTGCCAGCAGTCTCCTAGCGGGAGGCACTAACGAGCAGTACTTC. The encoded protein is CASSLLAGGTNEQYF. V gene TRBV7-2 combines with J gene TRBJ2-7; 11 bases agree with TRBD2. The CDR3 is made up of 15 amino acids. CDR1 is SGHTA, CDR2 FQGNSA, per germline. After removal of 6 bases from V and 5 bases from J, the junction contained 9 bases not matched to a gene.